The 8 T cell receptor beta chains below were found in one sample sequenced in a study of T cell repertoires in cytomegalovirus infection. From the reads, TCRdb called clonotypes with MiXCR, one entry per CDR3 protein. The table includes more than 85,000 distinct CDR3 sequences, about 28% detected once. No antigen has been identified for these receptors. Specimen: CD8+ T cells from cultured PBMCs, collected from culture after CMV antigen stimulation. The receptor set was obtained from a human donor in good health (CMV status not recorded). Some clones in this sample may be carry-over from other donors' samples.

The chain couples TRBV5-5 to TRBJ2-7, with D tentatively TRBD1 or TRBD2 (7 bases each). The CDR3 runs to 14 residues. V lost 1 base to trimming and J lost 5 bases, with 13 bases between them. Germline assignment: CDR1 SGHKS and CDR2 YYEKEE (reference sequence). CDR3 sequence: CASSLWEGANEQYF. DNA for the CDR3: TGTGCCAGCAGCTTGTGGGAGGGGGCCAACGAGCAGTACTTC.

A single count supports this clonotype. The genes are TRBV19 and TRBJ1-2; 7 nucleotides agree with TRBD1. The germline gives CDR1 LNHDA, CDR2 SQIVND (reference sequence). After removal of 6 bases from V and 4 bases from J, the junction contained 14 bases not matched to a gene. The CDR3 sequence is 16 residues long. CDR3 sequence (DNA): TGTGCCAGTAGAACCCCTCTGGACAGGACGACCTATGGCTACACCTTC. Amino acids: CASRTPLDRTTYGYTF. The full variable domain, its missing parts supplied by reference TRBV19 and TRBJ1-2, is DGGITQSPKYLFRKEGQNVTLSCEQNLNHDAMYWYRQDPGQGLRLIYYSQIVNDFQKGDIAEGYSVSREKKESFPLTVTSAQKNPTAFYLCASRTPLDRTTYGYTFGSGTRLTVV.

This clonotype was seen a handful of times. This chain links TRBV28 with TRBJ1-4; 8 positions agree with TRBD1. The germline V gene encodes CDR1 MDHEN and CDR2 SYDVKM. With 4 bases clipped from V and 3 bases from J, the junction kept 7 bases outside the gene matches. The CDR3 is 16 amino acids. In DNA, the CDR3 is TGTGCCAGCAGTTCTCAGGGGGCGACGGCTAATGAAAAACTGTTTTTT. Its translation is CASSSQGATANEKLFF.

The chain couples TRBV2 to TRBJ2-3; 7 bases match TRBD1. Germline V gene lookup returns CDR1 SNHLY and CDR2 FYNNEI. Trimming at V came to 5 bases and at J to 0 bases, leaving 5 bases not matched to a gene. The CDR3 sequence is 15 residues long. The CDR3 region is CASSMTGSSTDTQYF. The CDR3 DNA follows: TGTGCCAGCAGTATGACAGGGTCGAGCACAGATACGCAGTATTTT.

The table lists this clonotype with many counts. The genes are TRBV12-3 or TRBV12-4 and TRBJ2-5; 9 positions match TRBD2. Trimming cost V 7 bases and J 4 bases; bases outside gene matches: 10. The length of the CDR3 is 15 residues. CDR3 region: CASTPTSGSLETQYF. CDR3 DNA: TGTGCCAGCACCCCGACTAGCGGCTCCCTAGAGACCCAGTACTTC.

This clonotype was picked up a small number of times. The CDR3 here is CASSYTNGLVIEETQYF. CDR3 DNA: TGTGCCAGCAGTTACACCAACGGACTAGTCATCGAAGAGACCCAGTACTTC. The chain joins TRBV6-5 to TRBJ2-5, with 7 bases identical to TRBD2. The V gene end was trimmed by 2 bases and the J gene end by 3 bases; junction bases not matched to a gene: 12. The CDR3 is 17 amino acids. The germline V gene has CDR1 MNHEY and CDR2 SVGAGI.

This clonotype was seen more than once but under ten times. CDR3: CASRSTGRSAEAFF. The CDR3 nucleotides read TGTGCCAGCAGATCCACCGGGAGAAGTGCTGAAGCTTTCTTT. The chain carries TRBV7-8 and TRBJ1-1; D is unresolved. Germline V gene lookup returns CDR1 SGHVS and CDR2 FQNEAQ. Trimming removed 6 bases at V and 6 bases at J, with 17 bases between. The CDR3 runs 14 residues.

The sample holds a few counts of this clonotype. The rearrangement links TRBV7-6 to TRBJ2-7; 8 nucleotides match TRBD2. V trimming: 0 bases; J trimming: 2 bases; junction bases outside the gene matches: 12. In germline, CDR1 is SGHVS, CDR2 FNYEAQ. The CDR3 is 18 residues long. CDR3 protein: CASSLAVGLAPSTYEQYF. In DNA, the CDR3 is TGTGCCAGCAGCTTAGCGGTAGGACTAGCCCCGTCTACCTACGAGCAGTACTTC.